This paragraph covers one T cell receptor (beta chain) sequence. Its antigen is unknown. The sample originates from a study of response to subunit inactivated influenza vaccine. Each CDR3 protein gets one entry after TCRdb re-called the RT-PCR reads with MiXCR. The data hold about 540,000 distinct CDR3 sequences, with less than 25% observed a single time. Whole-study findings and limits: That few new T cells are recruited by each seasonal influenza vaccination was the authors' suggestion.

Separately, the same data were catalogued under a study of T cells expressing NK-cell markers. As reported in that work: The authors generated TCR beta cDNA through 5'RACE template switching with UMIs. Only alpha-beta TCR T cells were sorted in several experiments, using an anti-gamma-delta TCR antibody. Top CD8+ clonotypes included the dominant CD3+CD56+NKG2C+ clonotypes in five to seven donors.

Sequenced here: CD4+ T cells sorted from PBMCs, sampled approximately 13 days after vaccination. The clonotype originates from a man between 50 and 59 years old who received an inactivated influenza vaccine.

The DNA for the CDR3 is TGCAGTGCTAGCACGGGGCAGTCCTACGAGCAGTACTTC. Its protein product is CSASTGQSYEQYF. The rearrangement links TRBV20-1 to TRBJ2-7; D possibly matches TRBD1 or TRBD2 (5 bases each). V gave up 3 bases and J gave up 1 base, with 10 bases separating them. Germline V lookup: CDR1 DFQATT, CDR2 SNEGSKA (reference sequence). There are 13 residues in the CDR3.